The 20 T cell receptor beta chains reported below all come from one sample, sequenced in a study of tumor-infiltrating lymphocytes in primary liver carcinoma. Priming with a constant-region primer yielded TCR beta cDNA from about 450 ng total RNA. Each TCR beta library was derived from three nested multiplex PCR rounds that employed slightly modified ARM-PCR. PCR rounds one and two used TRBV1-TRBV30 forward primers with a C-beta reverse primer for 9 to 10 cycles each. TCRdb called the multiplex PCR reads again in MiXCR, with one record for every CDR3 protein. The sample holds 300,000 to 350,000 distinct CDR3 sequences; about two thirds are singletons and the top ten take roughly 6%. Extraction also yielded germline DNA, while blood RNA was obtained from unsorted whole blood. Sequencing input: peripheral blood. The source is a man aged 35 to 55 with primary liver carcinoma and hepatitis B virus infection.

This clonotype was counted once. The V call is TRBV18, the J call TRBJ2-5; D gene uncertain. Germline values: CDR1 KGHSH, CDR2 LQKENI. V lost 0 bases to trimming and J lost 7 bases, with 6 bases between them. The CDR3 is made up of 12 amino acids. The CDR3 DNA reads TGTGCCAGCTCACCACCGTTAGGGACCCAGTACTTC. This sequence encodes CASSPPLGTQYF.

The chain is built from TRBV5-1 and TRBJ2-7; TRBD1 is a possible D gene (5 bases). The germline V gene has CDR1 SGHRS and CDR2 YFSETQ. The CDR3 covers 14 residues. V lost 2 bases to trimming and J lost 9 bases, with 18 bases between them. As DNA, the CDR3 is TGCGCCAGCAGCTTAAGCGCAGGGATCGACGTGCAGTACTTC. Translating gives CASSLSAGIDVQYF.

With respect to this clonotype: The conserved closing phenylalanine or tryptophan is absent in this CDR3, likely reflecting a read error. CDR3 sequence (DNA): TGTGTCAGCAGCTTCGACAGTGTGTACGAGCAGTACTTA. It translates to CVSSFDSVYEQYL. The rearrangement links TRBV11-2 to TRBJ2-7, with a tentative D call TRBD1 (5 bases). The CDR3 contains 13 residues. CDR1 SGHAT and CDR2 FQNNGV come from the germline V gene.

Comment on this clonotype: Here the CDR3 omits its conserved ending phenylalanine or tryptophan, so a read error is the likely source. V and J are TRBV28 and TRBJ2-5, with 14 bases lining up with TRBD2. V trimming: 5 bases; J trimming: 10 bases; junction bases outside the gene matches: 3. Per the germline V gene, CDR1 is MDHEN and CDR2 is SYDVKM. The CDR3 length is 13 residues. This CDR3 reads CASSLTSGRDQYL. As DNA, the CDR3 is TGTGCCAGCAGTCTGACTAGCGGGAGGGACCAGTACTTA.

V and J are TRBV7-9 and TRBJ1-2, with D hard to call. In germline, CDR1 is SEHNR, CDR2 FQNEAQ (reference sequence). The CDR3 length is 13 residues. V lost 5 bases to trimming and J lost 4 bases, with 11 bases between them. As DNA, the CDR3 is TGTGCCAGCAGCCCATGGGGAGTCTATGGCTACACCTTC. Residues: CASSPWGVYGYTF.

As concerns this clonotype: This could be a read error, since a much larger clone is one nucleotide away. In nucleotides, the CDR3 is TGTGCCAGCAGTTTACTAGTGGGACCTCAAGAGACCCAGTACTTC. This codes for CASSLLVGPQETQYF. The chain uses TRBV12-3 or TRBV12-4 and TRBJ2-5; D may be TRBD1 or TRBD2 (5 bases each). Trimming left V 2 bases short and J 2 bases short, with 12 bases between. The CDR3 totals 15 residues.

The V and J genes are TRBV11-2 and TRBJ2-1; D remains unclear. CDR1 is SGHAT, CDR2 FQNNGV, per germline. The CDR3 length is 13 residues. The V end lost 6 bases, the J end lost 6 bases, and 12 bases lay between the germline ends. CDR3 sequence reads: CASRLRPGNEQFF. CDR3 coding DNA: TGTGCCAGCAGATTACGGCCGGGCAATGAGCAGTTCTTC.

As to this clonotype: As the CDR3 is not closed by the conserved phenylalanine or tryptophan, this likely results from a read error. J is TRBJ2-7 and V is TRBV11-2; D gene unclear. Germline values: CDR1 SGHAT, CDR2 FQNNGV. Trimming took 4 bases from V and 4 from J, leaving 14 bases between them. The CDR3 is 14 residues long. CDR3 amino acids: CASSSGFMAYEQYY. The DNA of the CDR3 is TGTGCCAGCAGCTCAGGTTTCATGGCTTACGAGCAGTACTAC.

This clonotype has a single count. The chain combines TRBV11-1 with TRBJ2-1, with TRBD2 identical over 7 bases. After removal of 4 bases from V and 12 bases from J, the junction contained 15 bases not matched to a gene. This CDR3 spans 15 amino acids. Germline V gives CDR1 SGHAT, CDR2 FQDESV (reference sequence). CDR3 sequence: CASSSGTNSYDVQFF. The CDR3 region has the DNA TGTGCCAGCAGCTCAGGGACTAACTCCTACGATGTGCAGTTCTTC.

A remark on this clonotype: A read error may account for a junction end that differs from germline. V gene TRBV29-1 combines with J gene TRBJ1-1, with 9 nucleotides matching TRBD1. The germline CDR1 and CDR2 sequences are SQVTM and ANQGSEA. CDR3 size: 12 residues. The CDR3 protein is CSASTGTGNAVF. CDR3 nucleotides: TGCAGCGCCTCGACCGGGACAGGGAATGCTGTCTTT. The full variable domain, its missing parts supplied by reference TRBV29-1 and TRBJ1-1, is SAVISQKPSRDICQRGTSLTIQCQVDSQVTMMFWYRQQPGQSLTLIATANQGSEATYESGFVIDKFPISRPNLTFSTLTVSNMSPEDSSIYLCSASTGTGNAVFGQGTRLTVV.

For this clonotype: A much larger clone lies a single base off, so this may be a read error. In DNA, the CDR3 is TGTGCCGGCAATGGAGGGACTAACTATGGCTACACCTTC. Translation gives CAGNGGTNYGYTF. The chain recombines TRBV6-1 with TRBJ1-2; no reliable D call. The V and J ends lost 11 bases and 0 bases respectively, with 13 bases between them. The CDR3 is made up of 13 amino acids. Germline-derived CDR1 and CDR2 are MNHNS and SASEGT.

The table lists this clonotype with many counts. The chain links TRBV10-3 to TRBJ2-2; 7 bases are a match to TRBD1. CDR3 length: 13 amino acids. The germline gives CDR1 ENHRY, CDR2 SYGVKD. Germline trimming cut 9 bases from V and 5 bases from J; bases unmatched to any gene: 6. CDR3 sequence (DNA): TGTGCCATTAGGACAGGCTCTACCGGGGAGCTGTTTTTT. This gives the protein CAIRTGSTGELFF.

Concerning this clonotype: The junction differs from germline at one of its ends, possibly a read error. The rearrangement uses TRBV6-1 and TRBJ1-5; 7 bases line up with TRBD1. The CDR3 is 15 amino acids. The germline V gene has CDR1 MNHNS and CDR2 SASEGT. The CDR3 spells CASSEAGQQNQSQHF. The CDR3 DNA reads TGTGCCAGTAGTGAGGCGGGACAGCAAAATCAGTCCCAGCATTTT.

This clonotype was counted ten times or more. The CDR3 DNA reads TGTGCCAGCAGCTTAGGATTGGATTCGTACGGCTACACCTTC. It translates to CASSLGLDSYGYTF. The V and J genes are TRBV11-1 and TRBJ1-2, with D hard to call. The germline gives CDR1 SGHAT, CDR2 FQDESV (reference sequence). The length of the CDR3 is 14 residues. Trimming stripped 1 base from V and 8 bases from J, with 14 bases between.

The chain's CDR3 is CASSSAGSSEIGEQFF. CDR3 in DNA: TGTGCCAGCAGCTCCGCTGGGAGCAGCGAGATAGGTGAGCAGTTCTTC. The chain couples TRBV11-1 to TRBJ2-1, with D possibly matching TRBD2 (5 bases). The CDR3 is made up of 16 amino acids. CDR1 SGHAT and CDR2 FQDESV come from the germline V gene (reference sequence). V was pared by 4 bases and J by 9 bases, with 22 bases between.

The chain is built from TRBV20-1 and TRBJ2-5; TRBD1 matches at 7 bases. The V gene's germline CDR1 is DFQATT and CDR2 SNEGSKA (reference sequence). V lost 0 bases and J lost 6; bases outside the gene matches: 10. The CDR3 length is 15 residues. DNA for the CDR3: TGCAGTGCTAGAGAGACAGGGTTGTATGGAAAGACCCAGTACTTC. This translates into CSARETGLYGKTQYF.

A word on this clonotype: This may be a read error, as it is one base from a much larger clone. This rearrangement joins TRBV5-6 to TRBJ2-7; D unclear. Germline lookup yields CDR1 SGHDT and CDR2 YYEEEE. This CDR3 comprises 12 residues. The CDR3 nucleotides read TGTGCCAGCAACTTGGACGTGTACGAGCAGTACTTC. The encoded protein is CASNLDVYEQYF.

The V and J genes are TRBV6-2 or TRBV6-3 and TRBJ2-1; D is unresolved. Germline CDR1 MNHEY, CDR2 SVGEGT. This CDR3 contains 13 residues. The V end was cut by 6 bases, the J end by 5 bases, with 11 bases between. CDR3 amino acids: CASRVTANNEQFF. CDR3 DNA: TGTGCCAGCAGGGTGACTGCAAACAATGAGCAGTTCTTC.

As concerns this clonotype: Here the CDR3 omits its conserved ending phenylalanine or tryptophan, so a read error is the likely source. This chain joins TRBV6-1 and TRBJ1-2, with D perhaps matching TRBD1 (5 bases). The CDR3 is made up of 15 amino acids. Trimming stripped 1 base from V and 1 base from J, with 10 bases between. CDR1 MNHNS and CDR2 SASEGT come from the germline V gene. Written as DNA, the CDR3 is TGTGCCAGCAGTGAAGGGATAGGGGTTAACTATGGCTACACCTGC. Its protein product is CASSEGIGVNYGYTC.

Comment on this clonotype: Being one base from a much bigger clone, this may be a read error. The chain links TRBV5-6 to TRBJ1-5; D is ambiguous. The CDR3 has 15 residues. Germline V gives CDR1 SGHDT, CDR2 YYEEEE. The CDR3 loop is CASSLVGEPRQPRHF. The CDR3 region has the DNA TGTGCCAGCAGCTTGGTTGGGGAGCCCCGTCAGCCCCGGCATTTT.